Each of the 17 T cell receptor beta chains below was sequenced from the same sample in a study of blood T cell repertoires in COVID-19. Profiled with immunoSEQ multiplex PCR; TCRdb holds only in-frame clones, not every one. The sample gives 490,000 or so clones, roughly 88% of which show up once; about 2% is in the top ten. The specimen sequenced was PBMCs or T cells enriched from blood (not recorded which). These receptor sequences come from a woman aged 40 to 49 who had recovered from COVID-19.

The V call is TRBV30, the J call TRBJ1-4, with D unresolved. The CDR3 runs 16 residues. Germline lookup yields CDR1 GTSNPN and CDR2 SVGIG (reference sequence). The germline V and J ends were trimmed by 2 bases and 5 bases, with 18 bases remaining between them. The CDR3 DNA is TGTGCCTGGAGTCCCTTAGTGGCAGGAGGGAATGAAAAACTGTTTTTT. The encoded protein is CAWSPLVAGGNEKLFF.

The rearrangement links TRBV11-3 to TRBJ2-1; D is undetermined. CDR1 and CDR2 (germline): SGHNT, YENEEA. Trimming removed 5 bases at V and 5 bases at J, with 4 bases between. CDR3 length: 11 residues. The CDR3 loop is CASSQNNEQFF. In DNA form, the CDR3 reads TGTGCCAGCAGCCAAAACAATGAGCAGTTCTTC.

Points on this clone: Other DNA sequences within the sample encode an identical CDR3. This rearrangement joins TRBV24-1 to TRBJ1-1, with a tentative D call TRBD1 (5 bases). CDR1 and CDR2 from the germline V gene are KGHDR and SFDVKD. The V end was cut by 6 bases, the J end by 0 bases, with 7 bases between. The length of the CDR3 is 13 residues. The chain's CDR3 is CATSQGVNTEAFF. The CDR3 region has the DNA TGTGCCACCAGTCAGGGTGTGAACACTGAAGCTTTCTTT.

The chain couples TRBV14 to TRBJ1-6, with 7 bases aligning to TRBD1. V lost 4 bases, J lost 9 bases, and 9 bases stayed unmatched. The CDR3 has 15 amino acids. Germline values: CDR1 SGHDN, CDR2 FVKESK. CDR3: CASSRLDRTSSPLHF. DNA of the CDR3: TGTGCCAGCAGCCGTTTGGACAGGACGAGTTCACCCCTCCACTTT.

The chain is built from TRBV24-1 and TRBJ1-2; a possible D gene is TRBD1 (5 bases). This CDR3 region has 14 residues. Germline V lookup: CDR1 KGHDR, CDR2 SFDVKD. The V end lost 0 bases, the J end lost 4 bases, and 8 bases lay between the germline ends. CDR3 sequence (DNA): TGTGCCACCAGTGATTTGGACAGTTTCTATGGCTACACCTTC. It encodes CATSDLDSFYGYTF.

The chain is built from TRBV3-1 (or the pseudogene TRBV3-2) and TRBJ1-6; the D gene is possibly TRBD1 (6 bases). V lost 1 base to trimming and J lost 10 bases, with 14 bases between them. Germline values: CDR1 LGHDT, CDR2 YNNKEL (reference sequence). This CDR3 has 15 amino acids. CDR3 in amino acids: CASSQVAGVGSPLHF. The CDR3 nucleotides are TGTGCCAGCAGCCAAGTTGCAGGGGTTGGGTCACCCCTCCACTTT.

CDR3 sequence reads: CASSHLTEIATNEKLFF. In nucleotides, the CDR3 is TGTGCCAGCAGCCATCTTACAGAAATTGCAACTAATGAAAAACTGTTTTTT. This chain uses TRBV3-1 (or the pseudogene TRBV3-2) with TRBJ1-4; D gene unclear. This CDR3 contains 17 residues. Germline CDR1 and CDR2: LGHDT and YNNKEL (reference sequence). V dropped 3 bases and J dropped 0 bases, with 14 bases sitting between them.

The V call is TRBV19, the J call TRBJ2-2; D is unclear. Trimming removed 5 bases from V and 4 bases from J, with 11 bases in between. The CDR3 runs to 14 residues. The germline gives CDR1 LNHDA, CDR2 SQIVND (reference sequence). CDR3 region: CASSQAFGTGELFF. DNA of the CDR3: TGTGCCAGTAGTCAAGCCTTTGGCACCGGGGAGCTGTTTTTT.

The rearrangement joins TRBV21-1 to TRBJ2-1; TRBD1 is the table's D call and was not checked against the DNA. TRBV21-1 is tagged as a pseudogene. The CDR3 sequence is 15 residues long. The CDR3 DNA follows: TGTGCCAGCAGCAAAAGGGACAGGGGATACAATGAGCAGTTCTTC. It is translated as CASSKRDRGYNEQFF.

The chain is built from TRBV10-2 and TRBJ2-2; the match to TRBD1 covers 7 bases. V lost 6 bases to trimming and J lost 6 bases; unmatched junction nucleotides: 7. The CDR3 runs to 14 residues. In germline, CDR1 is WSHSY, CDR2 SAAADI. CDR3 nucleotide sequence: TGCGCCAGCAGGGGTACAGGGGTCCCCGGGGAGCTGTTTTTT. Translating gives CASRGTGVPGELFF.

The chain has TRBV19 and TRBJ2-3, with 10 bases fitting TRBD2. Unmatched junction bases numbered 5, after V lost 6 bases and J lost 2 bases. This CDR3 contains 15 residues. Germline assignment: CDR1 LNHDA and CDR2 SQIVND (reference sequence). The CDR3 sequence: CASSPGTSVTDTQYF. The CDR3 DNA follows: TGTGCCAGTAGCCCCGGGACTAGCGTCACAGATACGCAGTATTTT.

The genes are TRBV10-1 and TRBJ1-1; a possible D gene is TRBD1 (5 bases). V lost 2 bases to trimming and J lost 4 bases, with 8 bases between them. Germline V gene sequence: CDR1 WNHNN, CDR2 SYGVQD (reference sequence). The CDR3 covers 13 residues. CDR3 sequence: CASSEGQGTEAFF. CDR3 DNA sequence: TGCGCCAGCAGTGAGGGTCAGGGCACTGAAGCTTTCTTT.

The chain has TRBV28 and TRBJ1-6, with D tentatively TRBD1 (6 bases). The CDR3 has 15 amino acids. Trimming shortened V by 4 bases and J by 5 bases, and 12 bases separated the two germline ends. Germline V gene lookup returns CDR1 MDHEN and CDR2 SYDVKM. CDR3 sequence (DNA): TGTGCCAGCAGTTCACAGGGCCCCAATAATTCACCCCTCCACTTT. Translating gives CASSSQGPNNSPLHF.

This chain connects TRBV7-8 to TRBJ1-2, with a weak D call TRBD1 (6 bases). Trimming pared 1 base from V and 0 bases from J, leaving 12 bases between. CDR1 is SGHVS, CDR2 FQNEAQ, per germline. There are 16 residues in the CDR3. In DNA, the CDR3 is TGTGCCAGCAGCTTAGTAAAGGGGGTTACTAACTATGGCTACACCTTC. Its translation is CASSLVKGVTNYGYTF.

The rearrangement joins TRBV11-2 to TRBJ1-1, with no clear D. V was trimmed by 5 bases and J by 0 bases, leaving 10 bases between them. Germline V gene lookup returns CDR1 SGHAT and CDR2 FQNNGV. The CDR3 totals 14 residues. This CDR3 reads CASSVGLLNTEAFF. The DNA for the CDR3 is TGTGCCAGCAGCGTTGGACTTTTGAACACTGAAGCTTTCTTT.

This clone was counted a single time. This chain joins TRBV5-4 and TRBJ2-7; tentatively, D is TRBD1 (5 bases). Trimming took 4 bases from V and 2 from J, leaving 13 bases between them. The germline CDR1 and CDR2 sequences are SGHNT and YYREEE (reference sequence). The CDR3 covers 14 residues. CDR3 sequence (DNA): TGTGCCAGCAGCCCGACGACAGCTGCCTACGAGCAGTACTTC. It encodes CASSPTTAAYEQYF.

The V call is TRBV6-5, the J call TRBJ1-4, with D perhaps matching TRBD1 (6 bases). The CDR3 is 16 residues long. Trimming shortened V by 4 bases and J by 0 bases, and 12 bases separated the two germline ends. Germline CDR1 reads MNHEY; CDR2 reads SVGAGI. The CDR3 region is CASSSDRFSTNEKLFF. CDR3 bases: TGTGCCAGCAGTTCCGACAGGTTTTCAACTAATGAAAAACTGTTTTTT.